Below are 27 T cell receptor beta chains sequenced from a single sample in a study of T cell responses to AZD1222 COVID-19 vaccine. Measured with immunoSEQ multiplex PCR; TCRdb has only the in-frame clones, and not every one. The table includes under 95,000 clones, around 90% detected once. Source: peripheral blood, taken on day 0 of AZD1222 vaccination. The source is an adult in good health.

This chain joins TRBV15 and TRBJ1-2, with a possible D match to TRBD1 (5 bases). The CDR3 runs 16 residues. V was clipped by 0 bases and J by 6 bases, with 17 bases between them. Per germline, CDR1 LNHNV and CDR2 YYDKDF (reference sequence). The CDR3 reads CATSREGVTFQNGYTF. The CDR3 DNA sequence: TGTGCCACCAGCAGAGAAGGGGTGACGTTTCAAAATGGCTACACCTTC.

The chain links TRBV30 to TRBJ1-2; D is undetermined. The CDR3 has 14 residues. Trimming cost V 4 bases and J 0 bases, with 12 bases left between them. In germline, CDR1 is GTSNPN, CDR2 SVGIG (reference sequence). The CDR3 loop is CAWMPGIANYGYTF. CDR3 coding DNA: TGTGCCTGGATGCCAGGAATAGCTAACTATGGCTACACCTTC.

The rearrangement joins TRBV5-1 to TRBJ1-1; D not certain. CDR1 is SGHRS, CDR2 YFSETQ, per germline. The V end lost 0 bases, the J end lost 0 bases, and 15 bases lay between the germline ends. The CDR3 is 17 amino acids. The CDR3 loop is CASSLAAGFNLNTEAFF. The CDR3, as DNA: TGCGCCAGCAGCTTGGCTGCGGGCTTCAATCTGAACACTGAAGCTTTCTTT.

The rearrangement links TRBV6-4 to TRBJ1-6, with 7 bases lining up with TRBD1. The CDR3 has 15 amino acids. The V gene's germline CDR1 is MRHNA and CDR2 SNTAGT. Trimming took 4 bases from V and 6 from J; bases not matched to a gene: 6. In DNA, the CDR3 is TGTGCCAGCAGTGGTTCCGGGACAGTTAATTCACCCCTCCACTTT. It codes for CASSGSGTVNSPLHF.

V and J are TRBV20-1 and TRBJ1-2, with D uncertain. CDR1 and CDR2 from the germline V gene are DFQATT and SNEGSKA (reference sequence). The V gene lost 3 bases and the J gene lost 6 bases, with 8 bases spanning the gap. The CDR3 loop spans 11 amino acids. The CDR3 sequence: CSASPRDGYTF. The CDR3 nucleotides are TGCAGTGCTAGTCCTCGGGATGGCTACACCTTC.

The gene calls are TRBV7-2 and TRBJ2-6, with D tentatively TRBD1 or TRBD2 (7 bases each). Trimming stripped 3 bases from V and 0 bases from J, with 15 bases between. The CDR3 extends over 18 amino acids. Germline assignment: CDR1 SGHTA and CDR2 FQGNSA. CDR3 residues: CASSFQGGLSSGANVLTF. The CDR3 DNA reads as TGTGCCAGCAGCTTCCAGGGGGGACTATCCTCTGGGGCCAACGTCCTGACTTTC.

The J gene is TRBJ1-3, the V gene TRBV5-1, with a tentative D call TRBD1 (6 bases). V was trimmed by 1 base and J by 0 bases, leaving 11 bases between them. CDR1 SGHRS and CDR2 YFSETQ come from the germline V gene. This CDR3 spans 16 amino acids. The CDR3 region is CASSLTTGSSGNTIYF. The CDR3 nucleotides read TGCGCCAGCAGCTTGACCACAGGGAGCTCTGGAAACACCATATATTTT.

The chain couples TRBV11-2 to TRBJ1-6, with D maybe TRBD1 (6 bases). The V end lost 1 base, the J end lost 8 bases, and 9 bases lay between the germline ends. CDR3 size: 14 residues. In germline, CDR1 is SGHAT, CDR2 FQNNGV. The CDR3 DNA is TGTGCCAGCAGCTTAGTAGGGGGAGATTCACCCCTCCACTTT. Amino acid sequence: CASSLVGGDSPLHF.

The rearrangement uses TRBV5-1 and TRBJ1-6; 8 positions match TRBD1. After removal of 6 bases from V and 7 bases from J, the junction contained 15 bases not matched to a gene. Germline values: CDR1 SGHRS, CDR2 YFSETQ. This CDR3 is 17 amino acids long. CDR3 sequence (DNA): TGCGCCAGCACAGAAGGACAGGGCAATTATCTAAATTCACCCCTCCACTTT. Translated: CASTEGQGNYLNSPLHF.

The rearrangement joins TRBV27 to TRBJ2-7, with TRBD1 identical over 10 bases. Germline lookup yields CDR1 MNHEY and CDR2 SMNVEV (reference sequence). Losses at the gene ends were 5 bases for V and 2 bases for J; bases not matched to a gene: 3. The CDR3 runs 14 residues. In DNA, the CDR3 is TGTGCCAGCAGTGCTGGGACAGGGGCCTACGAGCAGTACTTC. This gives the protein CASSAGTGAYEQYF.

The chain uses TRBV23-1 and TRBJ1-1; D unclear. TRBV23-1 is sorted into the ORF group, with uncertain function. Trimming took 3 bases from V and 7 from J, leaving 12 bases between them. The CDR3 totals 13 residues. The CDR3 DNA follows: TGCGCCAGCAGTCACCTAGGACCGAGTGAAGCTTTCTTT. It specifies CASSHLGPSEAFF.

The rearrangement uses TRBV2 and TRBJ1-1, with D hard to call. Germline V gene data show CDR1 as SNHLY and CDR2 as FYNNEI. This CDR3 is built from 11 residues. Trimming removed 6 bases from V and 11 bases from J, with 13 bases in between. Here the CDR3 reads CASSPSRVAFF. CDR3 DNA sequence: TGTGCCAGCAGCCCCTCCCGAGTGGCTTTCTTT.

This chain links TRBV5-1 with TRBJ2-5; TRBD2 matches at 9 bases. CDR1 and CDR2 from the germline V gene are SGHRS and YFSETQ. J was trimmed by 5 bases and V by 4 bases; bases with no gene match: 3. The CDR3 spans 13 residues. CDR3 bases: TGCGCCAGCAGCAGGACTAGCGTTGAGACCCAGTACTTC. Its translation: CASSRTSVETQYF.

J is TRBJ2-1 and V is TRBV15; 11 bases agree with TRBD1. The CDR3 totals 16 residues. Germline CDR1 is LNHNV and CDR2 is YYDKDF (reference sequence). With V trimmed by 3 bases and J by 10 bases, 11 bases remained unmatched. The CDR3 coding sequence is TGTGCCACCAGCAGTTTCCTGGACAGGGGGCGCCGGGAGCAGTTCTTC. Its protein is CATSSFLDRGRREQFF. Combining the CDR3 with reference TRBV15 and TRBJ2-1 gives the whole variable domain DAMVIQNPRYQVTQFGKPVTLSCSQTLNHNVMYWYQQKSSQAPKLLFHYYDKDFNNEADTPDNFQSRRPNTSFCFLDIRSPGLGDTAMYLCATSSFLDRGRREQFFGPGTRLTVL.

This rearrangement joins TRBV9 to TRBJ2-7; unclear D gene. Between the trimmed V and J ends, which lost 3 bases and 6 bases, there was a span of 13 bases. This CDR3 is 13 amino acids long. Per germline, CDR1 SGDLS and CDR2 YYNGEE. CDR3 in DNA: TGTGCCAGCAGCGGCGAGGTTCCGTCCGAGCAGTACTTC. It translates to CASSGEVPSEQYF.

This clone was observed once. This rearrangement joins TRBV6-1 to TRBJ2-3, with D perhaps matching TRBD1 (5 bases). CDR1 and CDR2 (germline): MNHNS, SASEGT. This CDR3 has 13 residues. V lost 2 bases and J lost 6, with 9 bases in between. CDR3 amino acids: CASSEIRVDTQYF. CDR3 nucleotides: TGTGCCAGCAGTGAAATCAGGGTGGATACGCAGTATTTT.

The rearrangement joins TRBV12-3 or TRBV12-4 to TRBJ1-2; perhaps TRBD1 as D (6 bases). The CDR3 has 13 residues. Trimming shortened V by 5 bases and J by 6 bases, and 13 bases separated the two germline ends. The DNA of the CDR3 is TGTGCCAGCAGTCACCGACAGGCGGATGGCTACACCTTC. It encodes CASSHRQADGYTF.

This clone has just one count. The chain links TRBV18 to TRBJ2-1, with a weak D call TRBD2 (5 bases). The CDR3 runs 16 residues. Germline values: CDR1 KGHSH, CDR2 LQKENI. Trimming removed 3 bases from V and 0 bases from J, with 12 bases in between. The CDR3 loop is CASSPGGLSSYNEQFF. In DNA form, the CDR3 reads TGTGCCAGCTCACCGGGCGGGTTGAGCTCCTACAATGAGCAGTTCTTC.

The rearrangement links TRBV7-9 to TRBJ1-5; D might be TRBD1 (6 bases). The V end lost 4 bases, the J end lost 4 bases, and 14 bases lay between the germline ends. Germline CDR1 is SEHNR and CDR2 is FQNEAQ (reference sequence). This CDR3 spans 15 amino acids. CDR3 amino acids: CASSSQGVGNQPQHF. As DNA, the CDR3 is TGTGCCAGCAGCTCACAGGGAGTGGGGAATCAGCCCCAGCATTTT.

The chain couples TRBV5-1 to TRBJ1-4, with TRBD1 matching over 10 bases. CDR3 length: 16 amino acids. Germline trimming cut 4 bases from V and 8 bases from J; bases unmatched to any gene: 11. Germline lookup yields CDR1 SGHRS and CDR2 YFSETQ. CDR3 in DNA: TGCGCCAGCAGCCCGAACCGACAGGGGGCAAGCGAAAAACTGTTTTTT. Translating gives CASSPNRQGASEKLFF.

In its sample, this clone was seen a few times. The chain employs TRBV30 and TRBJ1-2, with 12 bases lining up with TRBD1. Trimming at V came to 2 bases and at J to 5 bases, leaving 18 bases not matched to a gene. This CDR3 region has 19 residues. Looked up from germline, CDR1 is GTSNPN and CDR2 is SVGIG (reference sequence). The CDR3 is CAWSPTPGQGASRGYGYTF. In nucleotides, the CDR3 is TGTGCCTGGAGTCCAACGCCGGGACAGGGGGCCTCTCGTGGGTATGGCTACACCTTC.

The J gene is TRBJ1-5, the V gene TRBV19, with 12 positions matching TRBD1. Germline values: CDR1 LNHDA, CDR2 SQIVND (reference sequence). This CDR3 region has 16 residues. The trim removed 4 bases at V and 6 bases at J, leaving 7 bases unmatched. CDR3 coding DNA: TGTGCCAGTAGTAATTCCGGGACAGGGGGCTTTCAGCCCCAGCATTTT. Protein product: CASSNSGTGGFQPQHF.

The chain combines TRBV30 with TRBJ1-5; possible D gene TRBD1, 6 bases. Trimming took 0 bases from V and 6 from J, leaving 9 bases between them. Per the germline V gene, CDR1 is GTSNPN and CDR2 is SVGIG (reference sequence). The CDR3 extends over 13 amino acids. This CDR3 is CAWSVQGSQPQHF. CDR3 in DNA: TGTGCCTGGAGTGTACAGGGCAGTCAGCCCCAGCATTTT.

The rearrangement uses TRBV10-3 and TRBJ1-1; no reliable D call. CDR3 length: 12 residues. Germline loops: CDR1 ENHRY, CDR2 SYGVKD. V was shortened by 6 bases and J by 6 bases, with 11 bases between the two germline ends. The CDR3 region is CAIRSSAAEAFF. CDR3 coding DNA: TGTGCCATCAGGTCGTCGGCAGCTGAAGCTTTCTTT.

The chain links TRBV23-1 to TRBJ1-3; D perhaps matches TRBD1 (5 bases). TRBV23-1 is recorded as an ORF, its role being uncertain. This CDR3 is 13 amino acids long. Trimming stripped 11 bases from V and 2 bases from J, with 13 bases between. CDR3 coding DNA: TGCGCCTTCGTGGGGACCGCTGGAAACACCATATATTTT. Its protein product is CAFVGTAGNTIYF.

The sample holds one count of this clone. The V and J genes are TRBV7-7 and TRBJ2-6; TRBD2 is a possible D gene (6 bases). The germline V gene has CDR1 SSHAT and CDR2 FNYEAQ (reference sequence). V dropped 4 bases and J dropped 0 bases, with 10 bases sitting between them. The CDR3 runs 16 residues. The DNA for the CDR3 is TGTGCCAGCAGCTCAGGGACTTCCTCTGGGGCCAACGTCCTGACTTTC. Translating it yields CASSSGTSSGANVLTF.

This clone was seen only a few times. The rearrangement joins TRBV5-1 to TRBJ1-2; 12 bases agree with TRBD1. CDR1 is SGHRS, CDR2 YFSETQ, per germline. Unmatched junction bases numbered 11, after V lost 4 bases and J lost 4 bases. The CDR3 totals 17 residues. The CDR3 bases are TGCGCCAGCAGCCCTTCAACCGGGACAGGGGGCCGCTATGGCTACACCTTC. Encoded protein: CASSPSTGTGGRYGYTF.